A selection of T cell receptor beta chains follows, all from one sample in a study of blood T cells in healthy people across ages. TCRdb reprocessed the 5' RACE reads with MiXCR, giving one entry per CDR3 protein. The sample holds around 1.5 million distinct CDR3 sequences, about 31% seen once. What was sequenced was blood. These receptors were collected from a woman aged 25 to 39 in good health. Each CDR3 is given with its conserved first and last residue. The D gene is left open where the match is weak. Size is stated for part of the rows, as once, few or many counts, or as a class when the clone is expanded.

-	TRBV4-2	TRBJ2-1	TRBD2	TGTGCCAGCAGCCAGGGGCTCGGGCGGGGGGGCCCGGTGTCCTACAATGAGCAGATCTTC	CASSQGLGRGGPVSYNEQIF
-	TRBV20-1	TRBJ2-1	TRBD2	TGCAGTGCTAGAGATTCCCTTAGAAGCGGGAGTTGGGGCAATGAGCAGTTCTTC	CSARDSLRSGSWGNEQFF
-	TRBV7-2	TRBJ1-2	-	TGTGCCAGCAGCCTACGGGACACTTCCTATGGCTACACCTTC	CASSLRDTSYGYTF
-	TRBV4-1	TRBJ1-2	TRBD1	TGCGCCAGCAGCCAAGAGAAACCAGGGGGCTGGGATAGCTACACCTTC	CASSQEKPGGWDSYTF
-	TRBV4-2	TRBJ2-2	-	TGTGCCAGCAGCCAAGATGGAAGCGCGACGACCGGGGAGCTGTTTTTT	CASSQDGSATTGELFF
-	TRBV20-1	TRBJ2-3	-	TGCAGTGCCAAAGGTCTACTTAGCGCAGATACGCAGTATTTT	CSAKGLLSADTQYF
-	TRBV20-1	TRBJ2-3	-	TGCAGTGCTAGATGGGTACGGACAGATACGCAGTATTTT	CSARWVRTDTQYF
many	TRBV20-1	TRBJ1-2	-	TGCAGTGCTAGGATGGGGGACTATGGCTACACCTTC	CSARMGDYGYTF
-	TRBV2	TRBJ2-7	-	TGTGCCAGCGAGGCGACAGGATTTTACGAGCAGTACTTC	CASEATGFYEQYF
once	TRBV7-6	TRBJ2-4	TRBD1	TGTGCCAGCAGTTCCGGCCCGTGGACAGGGGGGCACATTCAGTACTTC	CASSSGPWTGGHIQYF
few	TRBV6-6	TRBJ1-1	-	TGTGCCAGCAGGGCGTACCCTCAGATGAACACTGAAGCTTTCTTT	CASRAYPQMNTEAFF
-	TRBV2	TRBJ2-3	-	TGTGCCAGCAGTACCAACAAGATCCCAGGGGCTTACGATCCGGGGCAGTATTTT	CASSTNKIPGAYDPGQYF
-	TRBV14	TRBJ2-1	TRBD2	TGTGCCAGCAGCCACACTAGCGTCTACAATGAGCAGTTCTTC	CASSHTSVYNEQFF
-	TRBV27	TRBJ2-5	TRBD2	TGTGCCAGCAGTGCCCTGACTAGCGGGACGGAGACCCAGTACTTC	CASSALTSGTETQYF
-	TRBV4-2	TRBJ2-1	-	TGTGCCAGCAGCCAAGATAGTTACACCCACAATGAGCAGTTCTTC	CASSQDSYTHNEQFF
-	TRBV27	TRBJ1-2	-	TGTGCCAGCAGTTTACGGGCGACCGTGTGGAACTATGGCTACACCTTC	CASSLRATVWNYGYTF
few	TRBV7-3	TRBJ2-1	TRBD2	TGTGCCAGCAGCTTAACGGTTGGGGGGGATCAACGGTTCTTC	CASSLTVGGDQRFF
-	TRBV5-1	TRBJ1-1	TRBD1	TGCGCCAGCAGCTTTGACAGGGGAGCTGAAGCTTTCTTT	CASSFDRGAEAFF
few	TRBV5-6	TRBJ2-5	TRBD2	TGTGCCAGCAGCTTGGTGACGGGAGGGCCGGAGACCCAGTACTTC	CASSLVTGGPETQYF
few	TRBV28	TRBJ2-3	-	TGTGCCAGCAAGGGGGTTATGGATACGCAGTATTTT	CASKGVMDTQYF
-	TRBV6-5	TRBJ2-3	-	TGTGCCAGCAGTTACCTTCCCTCGAATTGGGCAGATGCGCAGTATTTT	CASSYLPSNWADAQYF
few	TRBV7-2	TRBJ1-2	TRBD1	TGTGCCAGCAGCTTAGGCTCAACAGGGGGCAGGGGCTATGGCTACACCTTC	CASSLGSTGGRGYGYTF
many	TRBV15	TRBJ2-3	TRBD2	TGTGCCACCAGCCTAGCGGGGAGGGCAGATACGCAGTATTTT	CATSLAGRADTQYF
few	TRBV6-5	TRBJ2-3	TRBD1	TGTGCCAGCAGTTACAACTCAGGGGGCGGAGATACGCAGTATTTT	CASSYNSGGGDTQYF
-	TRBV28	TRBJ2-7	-	TGTGCCAGCAGTTGGGGGACGGGAGTCGAGCAGTACTTC	CASSWGTGVEQYF
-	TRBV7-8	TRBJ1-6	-	TGTGCCAGCAGCTTAGTCGACAGCTCCTATAATTCACCCCTCCACTTT	CASSLVDSSYNSPLHF
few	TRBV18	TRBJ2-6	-	TGTGCCAGCTCACAAGTCAACGGGGCCAACGTCCTGACTTTC	CASSQVNGANVLTF
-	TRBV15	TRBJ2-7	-	TGTGCCTCCAGCAGTAGTTCCCCAGGATACGAGCAGTACTTC	CASSSSSPGYEQYF
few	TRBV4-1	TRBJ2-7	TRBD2	TGCGCCAGCAGCCCAACTCGGACTAGCGGGAGTACGCCGTCCTACGAGCAGTACTTC	CASSPTRTSGSTPSYEQYF
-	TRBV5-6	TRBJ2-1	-	TGTGCCAGCAGCCCCGCAATCCGGATGAGCTCCTACAATGAGCAGTTCTTC	CASSPAIRMSSYNEQFF
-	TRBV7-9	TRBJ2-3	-	TGTGCCACCACGGGAACCGGCGACGTTACGCAGTATTTT	CATTGTGDVTQYF
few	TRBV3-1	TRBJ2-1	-	TGTGCCAGCAGCCAAGATCCAGAGTACAATGAGCAGTTCTTC	CASSQDPEYNEQFF
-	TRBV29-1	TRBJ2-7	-	TGCAGCGTTGAAGAAAGGGTACCCTACGAGCAGTACTTC	CSVEERVPYEQYF
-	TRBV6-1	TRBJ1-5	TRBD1	TGTGCCAGCAGCCGGGACAGACCTGACTTTGGCAATCAGCCCCAGCATTTT	CASSRDRPDFGNQPQHF
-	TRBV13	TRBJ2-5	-	TGTGCCAGCAGCACGGGACAACGGGAGGAGACCCAGTACTTC	CASSTGQREETQYF
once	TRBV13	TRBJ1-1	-	TGTGCCAGCACCCATGGGGGGAACACTGAAGCTTTCTTT	CASTHGGNTEAFF
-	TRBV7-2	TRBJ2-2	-	TGTGCCAGCAGTCAAAGGCCCCGGCGGCCCGGGGAGCTGTTTTTT	CASSQRPRRPGELFF
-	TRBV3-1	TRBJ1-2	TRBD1	TGTGCCAGCGGCCAAGGATTCCGGACAGGGGCGAACTATGGCTACACCTTC	CASGQGFRTGANYGYTF
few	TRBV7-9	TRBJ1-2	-	TGTGCCAGCAGCCATCTCAACTATGGCTACACCTTC	CASSHLNYGYTF
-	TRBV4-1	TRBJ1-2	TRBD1	TGCGCCAGCAGCCTCCGATCGACAGGGGTTGGCTACACCTTC	CASSLRSTGVGYTF
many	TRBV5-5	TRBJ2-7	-	TGTGCCAGCAGCTTGAGGTTCACCACGTACGAGCAGTACTTC	CASSLRFTTYEQYF
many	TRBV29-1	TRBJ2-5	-	TGCAGCGCAAGAGCGGTGGTAGTGGGGGAGACCCAGTACTTC	CSARAVVVGETQYF
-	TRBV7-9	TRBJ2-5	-	TGTGCCGGCAGCCCCTTCCCGGATAAGGAGGAGACCCAGTACTTC	CAGSPFPDKEETQYF
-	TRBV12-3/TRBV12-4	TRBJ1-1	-	TGTGCCAGCAGATCCCCAGCGGGGACCGGTGAAGCTTTCTTT	CASRSPAGTGEAFF
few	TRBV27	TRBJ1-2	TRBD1	TGTGCCAGCAGTTTTGCGACAGGGGAGTACTATGGCTACACCTTC	CASSFATGEYYGYTF
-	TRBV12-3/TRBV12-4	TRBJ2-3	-	TGTGCCAGCAGCCGGGGACCTACTCCGGGAGATACGCAGTATTTT	CASSRGPTPGDTQYF
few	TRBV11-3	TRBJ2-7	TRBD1	TGTGCCAGCAGCCTACAGGGGCCTTCCTACGAGCAGTACTTC	CASSLQGPSYEQYF
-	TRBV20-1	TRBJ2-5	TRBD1	TGCAGTGCTAGAGTTGGGACAGGGGTACTCGAGACCCAGTACTTC	CSARVGTGVLETQYF
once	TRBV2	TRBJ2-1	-	TGTGCCAGCAGTGAGGAAGGCCCCCGGAGAGGGTTCTTC	CASSEEGPRRGFF
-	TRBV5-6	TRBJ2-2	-	TGTGCCAGCAGCTTTTGGGGGGCTTTCGCCGGGGAGCTGTTTTTT	CASSFWGAFAGELFF
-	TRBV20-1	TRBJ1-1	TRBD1	TGCAGTGCTAGATTAGGGACAGGGTACACTGAAGCTTTCTTT	CSARLGTGYTEAFF